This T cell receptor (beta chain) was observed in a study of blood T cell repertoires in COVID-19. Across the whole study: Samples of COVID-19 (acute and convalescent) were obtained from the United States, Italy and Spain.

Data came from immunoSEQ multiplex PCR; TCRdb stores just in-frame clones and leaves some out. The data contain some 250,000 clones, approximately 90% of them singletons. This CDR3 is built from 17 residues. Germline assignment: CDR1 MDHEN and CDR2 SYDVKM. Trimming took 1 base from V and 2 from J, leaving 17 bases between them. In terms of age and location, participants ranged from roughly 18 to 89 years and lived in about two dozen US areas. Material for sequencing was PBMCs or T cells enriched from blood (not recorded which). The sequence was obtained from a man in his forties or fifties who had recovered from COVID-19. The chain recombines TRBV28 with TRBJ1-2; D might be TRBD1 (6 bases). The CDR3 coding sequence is TGTGCCAGCAGTTTATTGCCAGGGACAACTATAAACTATGGCTACACCTTC. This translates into CASSLLPGTTINYGYTF.